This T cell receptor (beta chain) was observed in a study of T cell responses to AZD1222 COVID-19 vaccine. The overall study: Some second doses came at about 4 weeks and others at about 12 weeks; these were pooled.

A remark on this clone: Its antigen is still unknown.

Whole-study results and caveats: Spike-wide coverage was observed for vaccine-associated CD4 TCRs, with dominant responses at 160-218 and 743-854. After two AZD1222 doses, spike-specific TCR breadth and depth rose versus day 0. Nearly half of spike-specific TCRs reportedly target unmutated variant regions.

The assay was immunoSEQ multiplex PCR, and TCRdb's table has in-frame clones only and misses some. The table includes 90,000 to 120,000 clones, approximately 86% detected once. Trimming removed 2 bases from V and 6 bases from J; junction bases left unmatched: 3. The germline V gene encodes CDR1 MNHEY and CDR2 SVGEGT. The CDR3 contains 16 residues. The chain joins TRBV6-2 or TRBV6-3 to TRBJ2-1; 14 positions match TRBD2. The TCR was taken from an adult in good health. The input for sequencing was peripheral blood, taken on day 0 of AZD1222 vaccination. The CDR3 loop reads CASSYPGTSGGNEQFF. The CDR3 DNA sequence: TGTGCCAGCAGTTACCCGGGGACTAGCGGGGGCAATGAGCAGTTCTTC.